The present TCR beta chain was sequenced within a study of blood T cells in healthy people across ages (dated by TCRdb to between 2014 and 2017). A note on the overall study: In model experiments, roughly one uniquely barcoded TCR beta cDNA molecule per two T cells was captured by template switching. The study measured age-related changes in TCR beta repertoire diversity using deep sequencing normalized with unique cDNA molecular identifiers. The donors were divided into four age groups: young (average approximately 17 years), middle-aged (about 40), aged (approximately 64) and long-lived (roughly 82). To avoid experimental bias, donors of different ages were randomly spread across the sequencing lanes. Using the same blood draw, the study looked at two additional independent replicas of 1 million unique cDNA reads for two donors, one aged 18 to 30 and the other aged 80 or older.

The research as a whole found: The percentage of naive T cells measured by flow cytometry correlated strongly with observed TCR beta diversity. Conclusive comparison of naive and antigen-experienced compartments was prevented by the profiling of bulk unsorted PBMCs. Because donor CMV infection status was unknown, age-related changes in expanded clonotypes were potentially confounded. Compared with the aged group, the long-lived group had more naive CD4+ T cells, fewer expanded clones and increased TCR diversity, a pattern suggesting age selection. Estimates of total diversity based on one million sequenced T cells were considered lower bounds and underestimates. Observed TCR beta diversity per million T cells fell roughly linearly with age, and a significant reduction was already apparent by age roughly 40.

The CDR3 starts with the cysteine, ends with the phenylalanine, and has 13 residues. The read is trimmed to its CDR3 DNA, 39 bases read in frame from base 1. The V end loses 2 bases and the J end loses 7 bases, and a stretch of 12 bases separates them. Receptor amplification or capture employed 5' RACE. Sequencer: Illumina HiSeq 2500. The second PCR ran for roughly 7 to 12 cycles and used a J-beta primer mix along with a sample-barcoded 5' primer. Each TCR beta cDNA molecule received a unique molecular identifier from a template-switch 5' adaptor carrying 12 random nucleotides. Each sample yielded at least 2.5 million CDR3-containing paired-end reads. All of the RNA was converted into first-strand cDNA using the Mint cDNA synthesis kit, with a TRBC-specific oligonucleotide serving as the primer. Following uracil-DNA glycosylase treatment, a first 18-cycle PCR with universal primers M1SS and BC2_uni_R was performed on all cDNA. Turning to the authors' computational methods: Normalization of each sample was performed by random selection of 1 million high-quality reads, each carrying a distinct molecular identifier. Instead of being binned into consensus sequences, reads that shared molecular identifiers were thrown out. CDR3 identification, clonotype clustering and error correction used MiTCR with a Q25 quality threshold and the strictest error-elimination algorithm. A nonparametric unseen species model using Euler transformation provided a lower-bound estimate of total TCR beta diversity. Using fastp at Q25 and MiXCR, TCRdb reprocessed the public reads and kept productive beta chains. Rows are combined by CDR3 protein, so each entry shows the most common genes and DNA. These V and J calls originate from TCRdb's pipeline instead of the authors' own analysis. The sample table contains 1,500,000 or so distinct CDR3 sequences; only one count was recorded for approximately 43% of them. The ten largest account for approximately 4.1% of the sample.

Turning to this clonotype: This clone's antigen is unknown. Base-call qualities are not available, and no considerably larger clone is one nucleotide away.

Systemically healthy Caucasian individuals from Russia, 35 to 40 in total and aged roughly 6 to 100 years, were included as donors. Each donor gave roughly 11 milliliters of peripheral blood, drawn into EDTA-treated Vacutainer tubes. Ficoll-Paque density-gradient centrifugation was used to isolate PBMCs, with at least 6 million obtained per sample. Trizol reagent was used to extract total RNA from the PBMCs, yielding at least 6 micrograms per sample. For every donor, flow cytometry on a PBMC aliquot measured the percentage of naive CD45RAhigh/CD27high T cells. The receptor was derived from a woman younger than 30 in good health. The chain is assembled from TRBV12-3 or TRBV12-4 and TRBJ2-7; the D segment may tentatively be TRBD1 or TRBD2, each giving 5 matched bases. The sequencing input was blood. The base sequence is TGTGCCAGCAGTTTATATCAGGGAGCGGAGCAGTACTTC. It specifies CASSLYQGAEQYF.